Detailed here is one T cell receptor beta chain. No cognate antigen has been identified for it. No base quality values were provided; no much bigger clone lies one nucleotide off. The sample originates from a study of T cell responses to AZD1222 COVID-19 vaccine (dated by TCRdb to the early 2020s). About the full investigation: TCR sequencing was performed for roughly 240 trial participants, of whom about 200 were given two doses of AZD1222 and roughly 25 were given two doses of MenACWY control vaccine. Trial participants were enrolled by age into 18-55, 56-69 and 70-plus year subgroups, with roughly 150, 30 and 60 TCR-sequenced participants respectively. Broad study findings and their caveats: A significant rise in spike-specific TCR breadth and depth was observed after two AZD1222 doses relative to day 0 and relative to MenACWY recipients. The whole spike protein was spanned by vaccine-associated CD4 TCRs, and dominant responses were seen in regions 160-218 and 743-854. The 56-69-year group was small, and its depth increase did not reach significance, likely because of low power. Because no day 14 peak-response samples were available, the repertoires could be characterized only after the peak T cell response. Nearly half of unique spike-specific TCRs reportedly recognized epitopes outside regions mutated in the B.1.351 and B.1.1.7 variants. Participants were mostly white British and included more females than males, and it was suggested by the authors that clonal diversity may have been underestimated. Conclusions about previously exposed vaccinees are limited because only six or seven AZD1222 recipients were SARS-CoV-2 seropositive at baseline.

For this chain, trimming is 5 bases at the V end and 3 bases at the J end, and the number of junction bases without a gene match is 9. The CDR3 spans 16 residues, from the cysteine through the phenylalanine. This entry keeps only the CDR3 DNA: 48 bases, framed from base 1. Looking up the germline V gene (reference sequence) yields CDR1 LNHDA and CDR2 SQIVND. The CDR3 regions of human TCRbeta chains were analyzed by immunosequencing. The authors' analysis ran thus. TCRs in the repertoires were matched against a reference library of SARS-CoV-2-specific TCRs that had been generated with the MIRA antigen-specificity platform. Breadth was defined as the fraction of unique TCRs that were SARS-CoV-2-associated, and depth was defined as the fraction of total T cells that were SARS-CoV-2-associated. Each spike-specific TCR was assigned to its reactive spike region and to a CD4 or CD8 class using the MIRA data. Log10-transformed breadth and depth values were compared by one-way ANOVA with Sidak's multiple comparisons tests. TCRdb's version of the immuneACCESS table is confined to in-frame rearrangements and falls short of the full clone set. An unresolved V gene accounts for under half of the shortfall where checked; the remainder is of unknown origin. V and J calls and clone size are copied from that table; D and trimming were computed from the DNA. The sample yields 160,000 or so clones; roughly nine tenths were counted once. The top ten clones comprise approximately 7.2% of the sample.

In the paper's terms, the time point label means: sample from adult after SARS-CoV-2 infection, after symptom onset. Two convalescent COVID-19 patients, sampled after symptom onset from adults with prior SARS-CoV-2 infection, were also TCR-sequenced for comparison. The rearranged chain carries TRBV19 and TRBJ2-7, with 11 bases matching TRBD2. The receptor's source is an adult who had recovered from COVID-19. The sample here was peripheral blood, taken after recovery from COVID-19. The CDR3 region: CASSPYAGTSGYEQYF. The nucleotide sequence is TGTGCCAGTAGTCCTTACGCCGGGACTAGCGGCTACGAGCAGTACTTC.